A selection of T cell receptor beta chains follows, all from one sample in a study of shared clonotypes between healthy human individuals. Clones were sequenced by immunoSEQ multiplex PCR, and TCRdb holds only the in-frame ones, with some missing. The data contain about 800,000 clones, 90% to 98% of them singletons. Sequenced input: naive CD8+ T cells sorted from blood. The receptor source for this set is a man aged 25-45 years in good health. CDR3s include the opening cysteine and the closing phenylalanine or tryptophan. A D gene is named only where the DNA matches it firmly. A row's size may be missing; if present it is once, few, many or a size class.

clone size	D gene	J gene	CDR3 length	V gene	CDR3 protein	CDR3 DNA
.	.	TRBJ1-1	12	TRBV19	CASDPGDTEAFF	TGTGCCAGTGATCCCGGGGACACTGAAGCTTTCTTT
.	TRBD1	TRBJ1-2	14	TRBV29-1	CSARLWTGPLGYTF	TGCAGCGCCAGATTGTGGACAGGCCCATTGGGCTACACCTTC
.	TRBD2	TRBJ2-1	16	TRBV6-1	CASSEDSGPRPNEQFF	TGTGCCAGCAGTGAGGATAGCGGGCCCAGGCCCAATGAGCAGTTCTTC
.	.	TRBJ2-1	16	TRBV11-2	CASSTAPGSHYNEQFF	TGTGCCAGCAGCACAGCGCCGGGGTCACATTACAATGAGCAGTTCTTC
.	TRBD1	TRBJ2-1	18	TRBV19	CAITLGTGGKFTYNEQFF	TGTGCCATAACCCTGGGGACAGGGGGCAAATTTACCTACAATGAGCAGTTCTTC
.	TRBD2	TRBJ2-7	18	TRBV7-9	CASSLVISGDPSSYEQYF	TGTGCCAGCAGCTTAGTAATTAGCGGGGACCCTAGCTCCTACGAGCAGTACTTC
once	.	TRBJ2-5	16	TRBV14	CASSHDPWGLQETQYF	TGTGCCAGCAGTCACGATCCCTGGGGGTTGCAAGAGACCCAGTACTTC
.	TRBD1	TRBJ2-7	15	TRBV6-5	CASSYGTGKSYEQYF	TGTGCCAGCAGTTACGGGACAGGGAAGAGCTACGAGCAGTACTTC
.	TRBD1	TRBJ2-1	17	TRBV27	CASRAVGQEITYNEQFF	TGTGCCAGCAGGGCTGTAGGACAGGAGATAACCTACAATGAGCAGTTCTTC
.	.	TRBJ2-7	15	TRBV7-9	CASSLGPGNEYEQYF	TGTGCCAGCAGCTTAGGGCCAGGGAACGAGTACGAGCAGTACTTC
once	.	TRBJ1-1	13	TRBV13	CASTLPGVTEAFF	TGTGCCAGCACCCTCCCGGGGGTCACTGAAGCTTTCTTT
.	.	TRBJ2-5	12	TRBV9	CASSVDEETQYF	TGTGCCAGCAGCGTAGATGAAGAGACCCAGTACTTC
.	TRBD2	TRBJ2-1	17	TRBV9	CASSVARSLAGLNEQFF	TGTGCCAGCAGCGTAGCTCGCTCACTAGCGGGGTTGAATGAGCAGTTCTTC
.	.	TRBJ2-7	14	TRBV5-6	CASSFWAAVTEQYF	TGTGCCAGCAGCTTTTGGGCCGCCGTTACCGAGCAGTACTTC
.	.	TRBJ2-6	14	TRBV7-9	CASSPGTGANVLTF	TGTGCCAGCAGCCCAGGCACTGGGGCCAACGTCCTGACTTTC
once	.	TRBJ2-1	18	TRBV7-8	CASSLAVTGARSYNEQFF	TGTGCCAGCAGCTTAGCGGTGACGGGGGCTAGATCCTACAATGAGCAGTTCTTC
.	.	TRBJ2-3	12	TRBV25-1	CASSPQGDTQYF	TGTGCCAGCAGCCCCCAGGGGGATACGCAGTATTTT
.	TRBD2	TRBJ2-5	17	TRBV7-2	CASSVIGRVAIQETQYF	TGTGCCAGCAGCGTGATCGGGAGGGTGGCGATTCAAGAGACCCAGTACTTC
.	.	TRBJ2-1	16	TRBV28	CASSFLRLSSYNEQFF	TGTGCCAGCAGTTTCCTTAGATTAAGCTCCTACAATGAGCAGTTCTTC
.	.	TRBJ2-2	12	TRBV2	CASSGRSGELFF	TGTGCCAGCAGTGGCAGGAGCGGGGAGCTGTTTTTT
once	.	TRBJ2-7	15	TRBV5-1	CASHPKPGQGYEQYF	TGCGCCAGCCACCCCAAACCGGGACAAGGCTACGAGCAGTACTTC
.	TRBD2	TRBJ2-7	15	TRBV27	CASRGVRGTSYEQYF	TGTGCCAGCCGCGGGGTGCGGGGGACCTCCTACGAGCAGTACTTC
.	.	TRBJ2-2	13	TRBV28	CASSLLNTGELFF	TGTGCCAGCAGTTTATTAAACACCGGGGAGCTGTTTTTT